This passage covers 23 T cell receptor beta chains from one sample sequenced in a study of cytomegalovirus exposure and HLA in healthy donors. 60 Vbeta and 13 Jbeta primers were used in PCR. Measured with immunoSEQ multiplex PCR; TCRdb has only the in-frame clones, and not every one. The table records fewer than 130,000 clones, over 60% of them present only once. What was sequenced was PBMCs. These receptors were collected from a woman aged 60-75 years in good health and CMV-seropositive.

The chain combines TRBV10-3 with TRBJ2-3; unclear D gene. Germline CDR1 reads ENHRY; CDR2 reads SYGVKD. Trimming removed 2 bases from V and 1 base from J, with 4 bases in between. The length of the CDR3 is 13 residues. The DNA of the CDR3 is TGTGCCATCAGTGAGCATGGCACAGATACGCAGTATTTT. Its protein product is CAISEHGTDTQYF.

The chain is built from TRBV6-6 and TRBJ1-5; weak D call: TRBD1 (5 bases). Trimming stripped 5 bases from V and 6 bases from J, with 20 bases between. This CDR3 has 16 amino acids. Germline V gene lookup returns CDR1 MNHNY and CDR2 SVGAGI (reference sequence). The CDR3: CASSAPRQGTGQPQHF. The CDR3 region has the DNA TGTGCCAGCAGTGCCCCCCGCCAGGGTACGGGTCAGCCCCAGCATTTT.

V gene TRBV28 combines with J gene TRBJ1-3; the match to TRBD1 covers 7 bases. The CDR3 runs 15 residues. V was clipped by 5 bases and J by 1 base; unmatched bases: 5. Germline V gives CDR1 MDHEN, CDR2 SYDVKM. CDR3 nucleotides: TGTGCCAGCAGTGAAGGGGGCGAGTCTGGAAACACCATATATTTT. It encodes CASSEGGESGNTIYF.

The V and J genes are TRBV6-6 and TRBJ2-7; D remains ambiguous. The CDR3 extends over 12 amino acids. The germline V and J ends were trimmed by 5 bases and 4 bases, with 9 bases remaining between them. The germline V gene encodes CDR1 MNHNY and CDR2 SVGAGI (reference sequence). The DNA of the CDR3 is TGTGCCAGCAGTCCCACAGATTACGAGCAGTACTTC. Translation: CASSPTDYEQYF.

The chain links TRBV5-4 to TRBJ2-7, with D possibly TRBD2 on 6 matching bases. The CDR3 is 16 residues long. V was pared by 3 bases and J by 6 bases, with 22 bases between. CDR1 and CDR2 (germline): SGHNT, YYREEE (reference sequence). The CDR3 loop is CASSSEWDSFRGEQYF. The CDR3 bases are TGTGCCAGCAGCTCGGAATGGGACTCGTTTAGGGGCGAGCAGTACTTC.

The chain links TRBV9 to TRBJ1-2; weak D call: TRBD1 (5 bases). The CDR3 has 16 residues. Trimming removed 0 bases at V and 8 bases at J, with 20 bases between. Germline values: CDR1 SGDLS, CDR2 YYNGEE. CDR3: CASSVVGLGGEYGYTF. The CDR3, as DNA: TGTGCCAGCAGCGTAGTAGGTCTTGGAGGGGAATACGGCTACACCTTC.

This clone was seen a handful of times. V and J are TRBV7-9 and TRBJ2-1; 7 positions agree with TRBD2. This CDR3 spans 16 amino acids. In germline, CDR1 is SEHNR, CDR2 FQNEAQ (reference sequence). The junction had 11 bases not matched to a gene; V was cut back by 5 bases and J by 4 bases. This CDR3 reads CASSPRPAGVYNEQFF. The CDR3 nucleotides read TGTGCCAGCAGCCCCCGTCCGGCGGGAGTGTACAATGAGCAGTTCTTC.

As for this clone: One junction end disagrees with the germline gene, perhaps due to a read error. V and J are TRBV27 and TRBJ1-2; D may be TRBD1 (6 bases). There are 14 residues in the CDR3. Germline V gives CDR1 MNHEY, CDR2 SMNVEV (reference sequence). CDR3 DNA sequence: TGTGCCAGCAGTATATCGGGACACCTTAGTAGCTACACCTTC. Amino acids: CASSISGHLSSYTF.

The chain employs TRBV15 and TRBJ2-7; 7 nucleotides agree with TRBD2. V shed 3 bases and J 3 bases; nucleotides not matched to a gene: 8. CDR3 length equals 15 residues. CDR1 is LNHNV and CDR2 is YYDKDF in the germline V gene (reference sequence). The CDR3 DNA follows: TGTGCCACCAGCAGGGGGGGAGGGTGGGGCTACGAGCAGTACTTC. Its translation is CATSRGGGWGYEQYF.

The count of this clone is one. CDR3 amino acids: CASSPEFQDYGYTF. CDR3 in DNA: TGTGCCAGCTCACCAGAGTTTCAGGACTATGGCTACACCTTC. The V gene is TRBV18, the J gene TRBJ1-2; D unclear. Trimming removed 2 bases from V and 3 bases from J, with 10 bases in between. This CDR3 spans 14 amino acids. CDR1 and CDR2 from the germline V gene are KGHSH and LQKENI.

CDR3 loop: CASKGLDEQFF. The CDR3 DNA reads TGTGCCAGCAAGGGGCTCGATGAGCAGTTCTTC. J is TRBJ2-1 and V is TRBV7-6, with a tentative D call TRBD1 (5 bases). V was shortened by 7 bases and J by 8 bases, with 9 bases between the two germline ends. The V gene's germline CDR1 is SGHVS and CDR2 FNYEAQ. The CDR3 has 11 residues.

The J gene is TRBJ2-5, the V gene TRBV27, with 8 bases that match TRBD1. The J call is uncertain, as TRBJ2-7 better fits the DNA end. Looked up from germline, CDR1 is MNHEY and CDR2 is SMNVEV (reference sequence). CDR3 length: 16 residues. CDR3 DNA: TGTGCCAGCAGTCCATCGACAGGGGCCCTAACCTACGAGCAGTACTTC. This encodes CASSPSTGALTYEQYF.

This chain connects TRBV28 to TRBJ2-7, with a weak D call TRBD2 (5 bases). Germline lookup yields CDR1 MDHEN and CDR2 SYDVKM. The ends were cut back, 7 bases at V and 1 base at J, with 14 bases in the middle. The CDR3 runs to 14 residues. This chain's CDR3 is CASNSVGISYEQYF. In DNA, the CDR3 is TGTGCCAGCAACTCCGTCGGGATTTCCTACGAGCAGTACTTC.

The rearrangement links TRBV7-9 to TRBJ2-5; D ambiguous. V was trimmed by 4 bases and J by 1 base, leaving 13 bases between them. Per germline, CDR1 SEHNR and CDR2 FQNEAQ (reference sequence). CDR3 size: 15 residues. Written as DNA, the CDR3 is TGTGCCAGCAGCTCCCCGGTCCTGCGCCAAGAGACCCAGTACTTC. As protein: CASSSPVLRQETQYF. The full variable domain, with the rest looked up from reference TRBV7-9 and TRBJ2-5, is DTGVSQNPRHKITKRGQNVTFRCDPISEHNRLYWYRQTLGQGPEFLTYFQNEAQLEKSRLLSDRFSAERPKGSFSTLEIQRTEQGDSAMYLCASSSPVLRQETQYFGPGTRLLVL.

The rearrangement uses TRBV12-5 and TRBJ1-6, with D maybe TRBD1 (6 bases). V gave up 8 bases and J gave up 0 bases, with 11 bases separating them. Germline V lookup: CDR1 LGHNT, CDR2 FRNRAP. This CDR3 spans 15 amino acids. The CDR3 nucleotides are TGTGCTAGTAGTGGGGGGGCCTCCTATAATTCACCCCTCCACTTT. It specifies CASSGGASYNSPLHF.

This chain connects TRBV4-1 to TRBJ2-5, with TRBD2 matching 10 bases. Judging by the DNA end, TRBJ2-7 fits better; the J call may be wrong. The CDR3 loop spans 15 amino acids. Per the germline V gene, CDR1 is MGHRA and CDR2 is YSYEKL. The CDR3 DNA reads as TGCGCCAGCAGCTTCCACGGGACTAGCGTCGACGAGCAGTACTTC. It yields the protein CASSFHGTSVDEQYF.

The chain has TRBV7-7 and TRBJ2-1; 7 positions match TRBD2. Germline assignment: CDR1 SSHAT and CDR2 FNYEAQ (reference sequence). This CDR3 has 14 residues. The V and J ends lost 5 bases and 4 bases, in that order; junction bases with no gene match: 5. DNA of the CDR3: TGTGCCAGCAGCCCCGGACTAGATTACAATGAGCAGTTCTTC. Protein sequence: CASSPGLDYNEQFF.

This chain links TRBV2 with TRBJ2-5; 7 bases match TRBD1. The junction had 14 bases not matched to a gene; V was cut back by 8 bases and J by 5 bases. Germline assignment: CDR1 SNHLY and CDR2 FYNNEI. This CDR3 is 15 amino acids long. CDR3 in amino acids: CASSILGGRAETQYF. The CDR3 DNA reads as TGTGCCAGCTCCATCCTAGGGGGCAGGGCGGAGACCCAGTACTTC.

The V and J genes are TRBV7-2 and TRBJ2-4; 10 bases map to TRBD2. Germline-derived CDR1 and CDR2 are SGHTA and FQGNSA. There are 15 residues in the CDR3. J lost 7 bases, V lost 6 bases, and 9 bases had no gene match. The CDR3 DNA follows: TGTGCCAGCAGACAATCGGGACTAGCGAAGAACATTCAGTACTTC. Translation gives CASRQSGLAKNIQYF.

In DNA form, the CDR3 reads TGTGCCAGCAGCTTAGCGGGGGACAGAGGGGGTCGCGAGCAGTACTTC. Its translation is CASSLAGDRGGREQYF. This rearrangement joins TRBV7-9 to TRBJ2-7, with 7 bases identical to TRBD1. This CDR3 has 16 amino acids. Germline loops: CDR1 SEHNR, CDR2 FQNEAQ (reference sequence). V shed 0 bases, J shed 6 bases, and the junction held 11 bases outside the gene matches.

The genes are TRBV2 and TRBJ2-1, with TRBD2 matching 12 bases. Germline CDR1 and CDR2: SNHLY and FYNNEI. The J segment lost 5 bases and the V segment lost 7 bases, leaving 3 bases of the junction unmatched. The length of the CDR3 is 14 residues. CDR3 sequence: CASTRLAGDNEQFF. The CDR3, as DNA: TGTGCCAGCACCAGACTAGCGGGGGACAATGAGCAGTTCTTC. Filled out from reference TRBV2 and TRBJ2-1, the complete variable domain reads EPEVTQTPSHQVTQMGQEVILRCVPISNHLYFYWYRQILGQKVEFLVSFYNNEISEKSEIFDDQFSVERPDGSNFTLKIRSTKLEDSAMYFCASTRLAGDNEQFFGPGTRLTVL.

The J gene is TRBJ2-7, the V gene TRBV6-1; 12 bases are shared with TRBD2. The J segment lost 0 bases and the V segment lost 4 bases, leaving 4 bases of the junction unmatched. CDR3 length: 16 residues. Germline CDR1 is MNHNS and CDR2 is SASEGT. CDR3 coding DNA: TGTGCCAGCAGTGTCACTAGCGGGAGGAGCTCCTACGAGCAGTACTTC. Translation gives CASSVTSGRSSYEQYF.

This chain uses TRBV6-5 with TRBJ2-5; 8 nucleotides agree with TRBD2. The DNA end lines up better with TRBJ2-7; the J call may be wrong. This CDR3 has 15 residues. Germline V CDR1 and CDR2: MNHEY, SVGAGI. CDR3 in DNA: TGTGCCAGCAGTTACTCCGGAGCGGGAGTCTACGAGCAGTACTTC. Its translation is CASSYSGAGVYEQYF.